Sequencing of this T cell receptor (beta chain) was carried out in a study of blood T cell repertoires in COVID-19. Followed longitudinally, the Seattle patients had been enrolled during active infection. Per the original data handling: Estimation of nucleated cell counts relied on the amplification of reference gene primers. This table comes from immunoSEQ multiplex PCR, and its TCRdb copy is limited to in-frame clones, with some not included. D and trimming come from the DNA, and the V and J calls and clone size come from that table. The table has about 89,000 clones, 78% seen once. The TCR sequence derives from an older man with COVID-19, enrolled during active disease. Material: peripheral blood.

Written as DNA, the CDR3 is TGTGCCAGCAGCCATAGGAGTGCTAACTATGGCTACACCTTC. Protein sequence: CASSHRSANYGYTF. This chain uses TRBV3-1 (or the pseudogene TRBV3-2) with TRBJ1-2, with no clear D. Germline V gene data show CDR1 as LGHDT and CDR2 as YNNKEL (reference sequence). The CDR3 contains 14 residues. V was cut by 3 bases and J by 0 bases, with 8 bases left in between.